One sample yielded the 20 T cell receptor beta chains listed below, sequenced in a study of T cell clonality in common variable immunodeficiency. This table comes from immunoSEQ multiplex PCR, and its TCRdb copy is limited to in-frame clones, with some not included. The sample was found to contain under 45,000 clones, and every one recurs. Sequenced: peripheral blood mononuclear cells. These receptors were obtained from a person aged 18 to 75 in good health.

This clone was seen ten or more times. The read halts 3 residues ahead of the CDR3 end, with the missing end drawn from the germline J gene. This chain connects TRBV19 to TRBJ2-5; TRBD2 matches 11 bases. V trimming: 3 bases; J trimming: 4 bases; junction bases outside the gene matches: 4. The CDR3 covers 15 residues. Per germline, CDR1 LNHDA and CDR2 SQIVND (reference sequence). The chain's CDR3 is CASSISTSGRETQYF. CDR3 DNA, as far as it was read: TGTGCCAGTAGTATTTCAACTAGCGGGAGAGAGACC.

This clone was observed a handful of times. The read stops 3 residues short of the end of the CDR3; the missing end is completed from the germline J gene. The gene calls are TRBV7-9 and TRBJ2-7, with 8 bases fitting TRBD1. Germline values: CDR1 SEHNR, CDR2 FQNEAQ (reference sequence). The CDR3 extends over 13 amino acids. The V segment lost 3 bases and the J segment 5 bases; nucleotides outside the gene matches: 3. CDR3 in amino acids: CASSFRGLDEQYF. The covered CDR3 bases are TGTGCCAGCAGCTTCAGGGGGCTCGACGAG.

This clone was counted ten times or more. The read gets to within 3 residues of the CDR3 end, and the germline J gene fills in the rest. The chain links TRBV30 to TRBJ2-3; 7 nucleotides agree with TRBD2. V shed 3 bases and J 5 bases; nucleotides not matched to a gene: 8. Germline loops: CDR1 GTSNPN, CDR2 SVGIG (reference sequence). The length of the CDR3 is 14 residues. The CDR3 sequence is CAWRVAGDKDTQYF. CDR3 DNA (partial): TGTGCCTGGAGAGTGGCGGGAGACAAAGATACG.

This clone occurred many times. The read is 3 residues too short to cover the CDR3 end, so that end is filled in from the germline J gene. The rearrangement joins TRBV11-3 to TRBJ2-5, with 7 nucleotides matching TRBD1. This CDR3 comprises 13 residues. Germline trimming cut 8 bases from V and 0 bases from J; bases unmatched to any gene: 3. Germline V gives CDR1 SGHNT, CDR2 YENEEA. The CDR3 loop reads CASGDRNQETQYF. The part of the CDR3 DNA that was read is TGTGCCAGCGGGGACAGAAACCAAGAGACC.

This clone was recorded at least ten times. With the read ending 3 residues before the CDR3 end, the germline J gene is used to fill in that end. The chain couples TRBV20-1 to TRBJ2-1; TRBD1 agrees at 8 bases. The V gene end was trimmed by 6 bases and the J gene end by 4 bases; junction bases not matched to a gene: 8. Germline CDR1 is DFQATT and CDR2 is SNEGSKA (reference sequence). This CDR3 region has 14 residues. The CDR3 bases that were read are TGCAGTGCCTTTGCCGGGACAGGATACAATGAG. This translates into CSAFAGTGYNE. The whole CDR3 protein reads CSAFAGTGYNEQFF.

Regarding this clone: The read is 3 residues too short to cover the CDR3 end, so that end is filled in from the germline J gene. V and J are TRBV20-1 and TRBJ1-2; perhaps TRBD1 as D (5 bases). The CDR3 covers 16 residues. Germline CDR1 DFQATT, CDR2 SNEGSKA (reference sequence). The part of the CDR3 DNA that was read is TGCAGTGCTAGAGATCGGGCGGGACTAGCGACAAATGAC. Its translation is CSARDRAGLATND. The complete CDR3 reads CSARDRAGLATNDYTF.

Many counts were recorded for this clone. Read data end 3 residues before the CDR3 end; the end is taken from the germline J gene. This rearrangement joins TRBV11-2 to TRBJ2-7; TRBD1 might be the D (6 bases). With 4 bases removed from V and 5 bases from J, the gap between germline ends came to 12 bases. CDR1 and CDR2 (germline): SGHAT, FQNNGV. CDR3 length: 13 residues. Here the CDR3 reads CASSSYQGNEQYF. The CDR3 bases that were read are TGTGCCAGCAGCTCCTACCAGGGGAACGAG.

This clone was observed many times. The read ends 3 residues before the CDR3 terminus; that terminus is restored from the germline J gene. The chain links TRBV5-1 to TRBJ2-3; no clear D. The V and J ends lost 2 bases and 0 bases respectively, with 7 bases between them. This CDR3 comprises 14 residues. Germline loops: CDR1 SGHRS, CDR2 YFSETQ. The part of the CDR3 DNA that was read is TGCGCCAGCAGCTTTGCTACTAGCACAGATACG. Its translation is CASSFATSTDT. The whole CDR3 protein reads CASSFATSTDTQYF.

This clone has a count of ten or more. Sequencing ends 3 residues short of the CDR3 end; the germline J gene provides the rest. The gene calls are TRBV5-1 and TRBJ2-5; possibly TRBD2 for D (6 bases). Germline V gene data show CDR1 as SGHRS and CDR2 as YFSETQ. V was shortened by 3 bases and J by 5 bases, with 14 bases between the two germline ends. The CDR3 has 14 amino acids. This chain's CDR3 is CASSSSGLLETQYF. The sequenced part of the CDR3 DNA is TGCGCCAGCAGCTCTTCGGGACTCCTTGAGACC.

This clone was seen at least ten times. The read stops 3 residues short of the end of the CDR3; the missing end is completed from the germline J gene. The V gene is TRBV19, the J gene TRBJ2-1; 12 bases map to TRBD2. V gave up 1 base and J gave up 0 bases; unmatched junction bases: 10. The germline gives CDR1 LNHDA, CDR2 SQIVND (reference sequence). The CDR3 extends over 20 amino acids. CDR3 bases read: TGTGCCAGTAGTATAGCTCCACTAGCGGGAGGTGCCCCCTCCTACAATGAG. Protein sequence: CASSIAPLAGGAPSYNE. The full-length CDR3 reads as CASSIAPLAGGAPSYNEQFF.

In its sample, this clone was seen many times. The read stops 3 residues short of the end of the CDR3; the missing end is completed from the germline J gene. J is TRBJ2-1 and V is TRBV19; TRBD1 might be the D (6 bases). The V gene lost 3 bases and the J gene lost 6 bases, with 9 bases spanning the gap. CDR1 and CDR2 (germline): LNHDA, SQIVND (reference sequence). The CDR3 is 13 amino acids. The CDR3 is CASSINRANEQFF. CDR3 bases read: TGTGCCAGTAGTATCAACAGGGCCAATGAG.

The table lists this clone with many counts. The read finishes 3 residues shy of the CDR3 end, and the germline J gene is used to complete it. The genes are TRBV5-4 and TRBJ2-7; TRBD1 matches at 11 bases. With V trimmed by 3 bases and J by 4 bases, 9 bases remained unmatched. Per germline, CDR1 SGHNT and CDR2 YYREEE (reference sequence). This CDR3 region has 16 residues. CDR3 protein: CASSSGQGAPLYEQYF. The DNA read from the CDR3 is TGTGCCAGCAGCTCAGGACAGGGGGCCCCCTTGTACGAG.

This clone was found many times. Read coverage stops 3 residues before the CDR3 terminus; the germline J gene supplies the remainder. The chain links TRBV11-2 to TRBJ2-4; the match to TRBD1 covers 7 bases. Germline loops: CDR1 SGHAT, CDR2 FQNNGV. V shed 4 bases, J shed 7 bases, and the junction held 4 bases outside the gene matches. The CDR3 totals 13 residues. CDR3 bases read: TGTGCCAGCAGCTCCATACAGGGGAACATT. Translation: CASSSIQGNI. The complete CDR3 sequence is CASSSIQGNIQYF.

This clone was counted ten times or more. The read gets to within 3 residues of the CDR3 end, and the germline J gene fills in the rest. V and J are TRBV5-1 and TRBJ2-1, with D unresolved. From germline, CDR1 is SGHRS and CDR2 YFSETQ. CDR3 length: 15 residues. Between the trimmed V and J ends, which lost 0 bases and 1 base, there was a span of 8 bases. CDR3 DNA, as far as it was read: TGCGCCAGCAGCTTGGTCGCAGGATCCTACAATGAG. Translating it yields CASSLVAGSYNE. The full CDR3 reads CASSLVAGSYNEQFF.

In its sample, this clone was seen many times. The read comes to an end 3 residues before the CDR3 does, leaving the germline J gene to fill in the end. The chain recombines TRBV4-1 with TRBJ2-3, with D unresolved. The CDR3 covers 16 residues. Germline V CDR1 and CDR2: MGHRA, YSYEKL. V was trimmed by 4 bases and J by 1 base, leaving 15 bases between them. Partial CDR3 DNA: TGCGCCAGCAGCCCCTACCCCAGCGAGGGCACAGATACG. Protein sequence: CASSPYPSEGTDT. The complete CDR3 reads CASSPYPSEGTDTQYF.

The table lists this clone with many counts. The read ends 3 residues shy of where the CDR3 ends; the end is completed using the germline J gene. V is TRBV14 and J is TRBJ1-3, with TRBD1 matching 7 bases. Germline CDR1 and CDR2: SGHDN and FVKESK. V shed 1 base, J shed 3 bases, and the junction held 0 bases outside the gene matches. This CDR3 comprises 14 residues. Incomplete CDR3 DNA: TGTGCCAGCAGCCAAGCAGGGGGTGGAAACACC. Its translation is CASSQAGGGNT. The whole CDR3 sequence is CASSQAGGGNTIYF.

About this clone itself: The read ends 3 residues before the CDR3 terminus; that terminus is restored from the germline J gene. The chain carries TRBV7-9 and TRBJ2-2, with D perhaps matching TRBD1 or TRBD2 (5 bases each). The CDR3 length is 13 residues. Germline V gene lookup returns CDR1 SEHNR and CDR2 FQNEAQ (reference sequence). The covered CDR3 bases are TGTGCCAGCAGCTGGGAGCAGGGTGAAAAG. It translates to CASSWEQGEK. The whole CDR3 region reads CASSWEQGEKLFF. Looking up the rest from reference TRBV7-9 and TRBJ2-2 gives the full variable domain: DTGVSQNPRHKITKRGQNVTFRCDPISEHNRLYWYRQTLGQGPEFLTYFQNEAQLEKSRLLSDRFSAERPKGSFSTLEIQRTEQGDSAMYLCASSWEQGEKLFFGEGSRLTVL.

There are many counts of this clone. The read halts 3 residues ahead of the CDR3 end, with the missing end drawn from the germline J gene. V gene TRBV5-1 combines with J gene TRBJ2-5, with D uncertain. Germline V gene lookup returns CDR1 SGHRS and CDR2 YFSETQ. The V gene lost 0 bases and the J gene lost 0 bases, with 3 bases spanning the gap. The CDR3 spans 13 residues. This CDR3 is CASSLDNQETQYF. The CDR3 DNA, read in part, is TGCGCCAGCAGCTTGGACAACCAAGAGACC.

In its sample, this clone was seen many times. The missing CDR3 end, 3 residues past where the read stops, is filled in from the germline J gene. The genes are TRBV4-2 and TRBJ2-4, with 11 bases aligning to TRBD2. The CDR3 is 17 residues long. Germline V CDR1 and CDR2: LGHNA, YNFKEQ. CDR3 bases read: TGTGCCAGCAGCCAACCGGCGGGACTAGCGGACACCTCGACT. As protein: CASSQPAGLADTST. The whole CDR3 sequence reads CASSQPAGLADTSTQYF.

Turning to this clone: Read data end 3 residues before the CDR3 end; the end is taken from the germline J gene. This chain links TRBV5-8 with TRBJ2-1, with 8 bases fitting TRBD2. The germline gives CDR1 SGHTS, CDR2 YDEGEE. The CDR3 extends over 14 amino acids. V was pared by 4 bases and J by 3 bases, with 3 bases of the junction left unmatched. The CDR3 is CASSPGGGYNEQFF. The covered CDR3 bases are TGTGCCAGCAGCCCGGGGGGGGGCTACAATGAG.